This TCR beta chain was obtained from a study of tissue T cells after allogeneic stem cell transplantation. Study results and limitations: Anatomically similar tissues had similar TCR repertoires within each patient. Few T cell clones were shared across patients, but motif clusters showed tissue-specific shared signatures. Sampling depth was limited, and the cohort was small and clinically varied.

V dropped 2 bases and J dropped 4 bases, with 7 bases sitting between them. The germline V gene has CDR1 SGHDT and CDR2 FRDEAV. The CDR3 runs 14 residues. Time point in this sample: mouse harvest day 7 after allogeneic transplant. Tail vein injection delivered 10^7 T-cell-depleted bone marrow cells and 10^6 splenic CD5+ T cells. Mice had MHC-mismatched B6 into BALB/c GVHD, sampled day 7 or 14. In the case of this clone: Antigen: not known. Mouse gene names and germline throughout. The read terminates 1 residue ahead of where the CDR3 ends, so the germline J gene completes it.

The data were produced by immunoSEQ multiplex PCR, yet TCRdb's version contains in-frame clones alone and is incomplete. The repertoire consists of thousands of clones, with 47% occurring once and the leading ten covering 7.1%. The clonotype was recovered from a female BALB/c mouse given C57BL/6 T cells with graft-versus-host disease after an allogeneic hematopoietic cell transplant. This chain joins TRBV14 and TRBJ1-6; D remains unclear. TRBJ1-6 is marked as an open reading frame, function uncertain. Source material: gut tissue. The CDR3 reads CASSFRKYNSPLYF. CDR3 DNA (partial): TGTGCCAGCAGTTTTCGGAAATATAATTCGCCCCTCTAC.